This TCR beta chain came from a study of T-cell memory formation after mild COVID-19. TCRdb re-derived calls from the 5' RACE reads in MiXCR, one entry per CDR3 protein. The table shows hundreds of thousands of distinct CDR3 sequences, with approximately 21% occurring only once. From germline, CDR1 is SGHVS and CDR2 FQNEAQ. CDR3 length equals 13 residues. Trimming took 3 bases from V and 5 from J, leaving 11 bases between them. Study results and caveats: Those CD4+ clones that contracted were mainly in CM and EM (CD8+ ones in EMRA). The study detected some responding clones in pre-infection memory, suggesting cross-reactive memory joined.

Concerning this clonotype: Its specificity is unknown.

The sample consisted of PBMCs or a T cell subset sorted from them (not recorded which). V usage is TRBV7-8 and J usage is TRBJ2-7, with a possible D match to TRBD1 (6 bases). The TCR was taken from an adult woman who had mild COVID-19 (a few samples of this study predate the infection). Cell type and time point are not known. CDR3 loop: CASSLGAVDEQYF. CDR3 DNA: TGTGCCAGCAGCTTGGGGGCCGTCGACGAGCAGTACTTC.